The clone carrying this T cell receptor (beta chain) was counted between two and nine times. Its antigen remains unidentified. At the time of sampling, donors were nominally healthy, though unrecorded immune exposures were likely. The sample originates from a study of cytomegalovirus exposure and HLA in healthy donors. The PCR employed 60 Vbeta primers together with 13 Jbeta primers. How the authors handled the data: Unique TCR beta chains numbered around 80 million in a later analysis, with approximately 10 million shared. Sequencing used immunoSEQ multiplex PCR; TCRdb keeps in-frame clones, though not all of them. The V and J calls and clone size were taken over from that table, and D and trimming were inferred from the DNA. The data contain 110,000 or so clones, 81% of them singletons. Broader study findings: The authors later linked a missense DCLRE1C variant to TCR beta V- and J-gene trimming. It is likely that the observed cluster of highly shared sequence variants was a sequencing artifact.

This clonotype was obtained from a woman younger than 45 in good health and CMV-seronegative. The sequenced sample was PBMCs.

CDR3 region: CASSPAGSKQYF. CDR3 DNA: TGTGCCAGCAGCCCCGCAGGGTCTAAGCAGTACTTC. The genes are TRBV27 and TRBJ2-7, with D maybe TRBD1 (5 bases). CDR3 length: 12 amino acids. Trimming shortened V by 6 bases and J by 8 bases, and 14 bases separated the two germline ends. Germline-derived CDR1 and CDR2 are MNHEY and SMNVEV (reference sequence).